The 5 T cell receptor beta chains below were found in one sample sequenced in a study of CD8 T cells in Susac syndrome. Reverse transcription used roughly 0.45 to 1 ug RNA and random hexamers. A single record per CDR3 protein comes from TCRdb applying MiXCR to the immunoSEQ multiplex PCR reads. This sample has almost 450,000 distinct CDR3 sequences, with approximately 85% found just once. The sequenced material came from CD8+ T cells from PBMCs. The receptors originated from a human donor with multiple sclerosis.

This chain uses TRBV4-1 with TRBJ2-1, with a tentative D call TRBD2 (5 bases). Looked up from germline, CDR1 is MGHRA and CDR2 is YSYEKL. Trimming cost V 1 base and J 9 bases, with 10 bases left between them. There are 13 residues in the CDR3. The CDR3 DNA follows: TGCGCCAGCAGCCAAGGGATGGGGAGTGAGCAGTTCTTC. Its translation: CASSQGMGSEQFF.

CDR3 sequence (DNA): TGCGCCAGCAGCTTGAGACAGGGGGCGCAAAACGAGCAGTACTTC. Its protein is CASSLRQGAQNEQYF. The V and J genes are TRBV5-1 and TRBJ2-7, with TRBD1 matching over 10 bases. Germline V gene sequence: CDR1 SGHRS, CDR2 YFSETQ. The junction had 6 bases not matched to a gene; V was cut back by 1 base and J by 5 bases. This CDR3 comprises 15 residues.

The chain is built from TRBV15 and TRBJ2-1, with TRBD2 matching 7 bases. CDR1 LNHNV and CDR2 YYDKDF come from the germline V gene (reference sequence). This CDR3 spans 14 amino acids. Losses at the gene ends were 7 bases for V and 5 bases for J; bases not matched to a gene: 8. The chain's CDR3 is CATTPSGNNNEQFF. Written as DNA, the CDR3 is TGTGCCACCACCCCGAGCGGGAACAACAATGAGCAGTTCTTC.

This rearrangement joins TRBV6-5 to TRBJ2-5; D may correspond to TRBD1 or TRBD2 (5 bases each). With 7 bases removed from V and 2 bases from J, the gap between germline ends came to 11 bases. Germline values: CDR1 MNHEY, CDR2 SVGAGI. There are 13 residues in the CDR3. The CDR3 sequence: CASTIGAQETQYF. Here the CDR3 DNA reads TGTGCCAGCACGATCGGGGCTCAAGAGACCCAGTACTTC.

This rearrangement joins TRBV4-1 to TRBJ1-1; D gene unclear. Trimming removed 1 base from V and 1 base from J, with 13 bases in between. The V gene's germline CDR1 is MGHRA and CDR2 YSYEKL. The CDR3 is made up of 16 amino acids. The CDR3 sequence: CASSQVTIEANTEAFF. The CDR3 nucleotides are TGCGCCAGCAGCCAAGTCACAATCGAAGCGAACACTGAAGCTTTCTTT.